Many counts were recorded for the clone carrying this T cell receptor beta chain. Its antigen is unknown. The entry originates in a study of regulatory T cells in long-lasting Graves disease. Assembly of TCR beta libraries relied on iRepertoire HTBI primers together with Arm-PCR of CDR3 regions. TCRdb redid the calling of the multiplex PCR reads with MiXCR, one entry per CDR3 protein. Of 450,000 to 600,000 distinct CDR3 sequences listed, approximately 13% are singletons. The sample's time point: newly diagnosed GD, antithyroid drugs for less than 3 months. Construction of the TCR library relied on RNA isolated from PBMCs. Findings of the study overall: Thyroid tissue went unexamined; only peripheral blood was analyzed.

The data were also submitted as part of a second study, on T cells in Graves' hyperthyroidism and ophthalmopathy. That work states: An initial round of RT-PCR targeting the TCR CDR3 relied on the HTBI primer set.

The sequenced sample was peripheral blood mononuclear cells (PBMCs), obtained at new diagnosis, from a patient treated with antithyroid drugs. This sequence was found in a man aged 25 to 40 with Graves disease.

DNA for the CDR3: TGTGCCACCAGTGAAAACAGGGGTTTGGATACGCAGTATTTT. Translated, it gives CATSENRGLDTQYF. The rearrangement uses TRBV24-1 and TRBJ2-3, with 7 positions matching TRBD1. The CDR3 covers 14 residues. Germline lookup yields CDR1 KGHDR and CDR2 SFDVKD. V shed 4 bases and J 6 bases; nucleotides not matched to a gene: 6.